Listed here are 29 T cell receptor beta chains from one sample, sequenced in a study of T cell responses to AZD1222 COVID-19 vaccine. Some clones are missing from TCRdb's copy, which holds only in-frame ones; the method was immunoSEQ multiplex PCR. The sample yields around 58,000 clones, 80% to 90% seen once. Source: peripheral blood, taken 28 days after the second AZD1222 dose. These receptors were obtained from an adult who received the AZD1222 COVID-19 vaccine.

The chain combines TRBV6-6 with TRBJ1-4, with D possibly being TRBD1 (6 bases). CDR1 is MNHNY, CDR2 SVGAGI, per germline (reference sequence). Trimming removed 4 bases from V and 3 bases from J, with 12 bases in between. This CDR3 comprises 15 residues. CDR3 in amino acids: CASSSQTGANEKLFF. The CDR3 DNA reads TGTGCCAGCAGTTCTCAGACAGGCGCTAATGAAAAACTGTTTTTT.

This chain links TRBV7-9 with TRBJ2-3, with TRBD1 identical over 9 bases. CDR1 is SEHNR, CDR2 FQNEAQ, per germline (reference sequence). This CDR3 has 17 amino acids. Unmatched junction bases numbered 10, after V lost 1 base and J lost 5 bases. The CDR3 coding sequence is TGTGCCAGCAGCTTAGGGGCCGGGACAGGGATATTAGATACGCAGTATTTT. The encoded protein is CASSLGAGTGILDTQYF.

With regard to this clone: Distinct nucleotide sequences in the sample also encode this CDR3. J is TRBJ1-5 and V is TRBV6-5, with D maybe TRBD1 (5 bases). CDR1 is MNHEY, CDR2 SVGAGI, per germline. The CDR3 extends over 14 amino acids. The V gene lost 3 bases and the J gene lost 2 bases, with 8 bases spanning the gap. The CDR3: CASSYGGGNQPQHF. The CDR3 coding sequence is TGTGCCAGCAGTTATGGGGGGGGCAATCAGCCCCAGCATTTT.

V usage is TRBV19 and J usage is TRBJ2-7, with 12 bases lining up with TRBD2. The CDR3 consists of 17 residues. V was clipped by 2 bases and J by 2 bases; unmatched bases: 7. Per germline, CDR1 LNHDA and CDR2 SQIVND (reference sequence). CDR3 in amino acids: CASSIRLAGGPTYEQYF. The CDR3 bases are TGTGCCAGTAGTATACGGCTAGCGGGAGGGCCGACCTACGAGCAGTACTTC.

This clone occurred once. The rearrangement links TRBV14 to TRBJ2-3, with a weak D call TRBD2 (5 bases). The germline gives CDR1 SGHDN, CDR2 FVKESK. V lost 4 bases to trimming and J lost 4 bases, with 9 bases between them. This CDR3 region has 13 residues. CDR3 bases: TGTGCCAGCAGCCGGGAGCGTTCAGATACGCAGTATTTT. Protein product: CASSRERSDTQYF.

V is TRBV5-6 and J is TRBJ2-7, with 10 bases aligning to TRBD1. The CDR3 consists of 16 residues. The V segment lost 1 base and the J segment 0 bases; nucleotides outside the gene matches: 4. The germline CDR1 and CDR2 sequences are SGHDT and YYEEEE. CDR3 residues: CASSLSGQGVSYEQYF. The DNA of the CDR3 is TGTGCCAGCAGCTTGTCAGGACAGGGGGTCTCCTACGAGCAGTACTTC.

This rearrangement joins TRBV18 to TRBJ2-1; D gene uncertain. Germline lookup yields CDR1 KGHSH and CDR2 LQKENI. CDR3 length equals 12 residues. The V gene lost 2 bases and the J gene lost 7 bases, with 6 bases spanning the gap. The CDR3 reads CASSPKGNEQFF. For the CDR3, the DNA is TGTGCCAGCTCACCAAAGGGTAATGAGCAGTTCTTC.

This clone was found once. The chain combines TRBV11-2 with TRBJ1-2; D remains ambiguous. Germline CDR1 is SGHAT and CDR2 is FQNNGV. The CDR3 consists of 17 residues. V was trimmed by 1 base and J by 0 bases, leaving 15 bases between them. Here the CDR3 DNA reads TGTGCCAGCAGCTTAGGGCTAGAAACCTGGGCTAACTATGGCTACACCTTC. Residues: CASSLGLETWANYGYTF.

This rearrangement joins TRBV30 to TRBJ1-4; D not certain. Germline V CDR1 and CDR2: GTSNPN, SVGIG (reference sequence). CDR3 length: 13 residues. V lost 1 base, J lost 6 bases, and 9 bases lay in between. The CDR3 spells CAWSGGLDEKLFF. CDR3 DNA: TGTGCCTGGAGTGGGGGATTGGATGAAAAACTGTTTTTT. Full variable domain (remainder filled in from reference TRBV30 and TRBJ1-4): SQTIHQWPATLVQPVGSPLSLECTVEGTSNPNLYWYRQAAGRGLQLLFYSVGIGQISSEVPQNLSASRPQDRQFILSSKKLLLSDSGFYLCAWSGGLDEKLFFGSGTQLSVL.

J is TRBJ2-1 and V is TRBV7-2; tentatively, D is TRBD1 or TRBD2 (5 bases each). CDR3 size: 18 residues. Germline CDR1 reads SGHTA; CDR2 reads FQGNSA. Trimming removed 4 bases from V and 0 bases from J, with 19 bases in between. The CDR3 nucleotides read TGTGCCAGCAGCTCCCAGGGAGCTAGCCCCACCTCCTACAATGAGCAGTTCTTC. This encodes CASSSQGASPTSYNEQFF.

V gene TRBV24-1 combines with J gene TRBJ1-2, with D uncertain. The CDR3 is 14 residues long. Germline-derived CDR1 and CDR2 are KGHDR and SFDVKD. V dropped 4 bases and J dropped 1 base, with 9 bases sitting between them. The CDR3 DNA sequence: TGTGCCACCAGTGACTATACAGATAACTATGGCTACACCTTC. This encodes CATSDYTDNYGYTF.

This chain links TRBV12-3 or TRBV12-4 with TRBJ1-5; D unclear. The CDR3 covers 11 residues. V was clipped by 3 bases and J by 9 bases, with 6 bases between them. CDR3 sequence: CASSFAGPQHF. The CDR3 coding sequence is TGTGCCAGCAGTTTTGCGGGGCCCCAGCATTTT.

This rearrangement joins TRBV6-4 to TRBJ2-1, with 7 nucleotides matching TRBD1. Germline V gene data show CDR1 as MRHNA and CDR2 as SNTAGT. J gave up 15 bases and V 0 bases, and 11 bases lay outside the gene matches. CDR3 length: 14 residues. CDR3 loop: CASSDSGRGSSRFF. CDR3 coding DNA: TGTGCCAGCAGTGACTCTGGCAGGGGGTCGAGTAGGTTCTTC.

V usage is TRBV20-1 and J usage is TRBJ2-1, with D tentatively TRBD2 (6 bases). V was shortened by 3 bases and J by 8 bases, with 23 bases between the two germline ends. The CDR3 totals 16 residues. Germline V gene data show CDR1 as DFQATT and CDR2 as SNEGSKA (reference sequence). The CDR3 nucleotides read TGCAGTGCTAGTGGTCCCGAGCGGGCTCCGATCGATGAGCAGTTCTTC. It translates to CSASGPERAPIDEQFF.

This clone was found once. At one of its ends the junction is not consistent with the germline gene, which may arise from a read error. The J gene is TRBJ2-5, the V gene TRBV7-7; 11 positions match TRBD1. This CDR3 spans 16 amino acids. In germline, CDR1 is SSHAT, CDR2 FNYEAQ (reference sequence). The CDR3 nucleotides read TGTGCTAGCAGCTTTTCTCGGACAGGGGGCGTAGAGACCCAGTACTTC. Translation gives CASSFSRTGGVETQYF.

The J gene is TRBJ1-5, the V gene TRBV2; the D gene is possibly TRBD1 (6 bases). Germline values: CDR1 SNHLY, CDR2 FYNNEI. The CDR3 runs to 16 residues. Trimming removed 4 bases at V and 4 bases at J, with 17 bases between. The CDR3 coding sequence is TGTGCCAGCAGTGGCAGTGGGGGCATTCGGAATCAGCCCCAGCATTTT. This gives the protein CASSGSGGIRNQPQHF.

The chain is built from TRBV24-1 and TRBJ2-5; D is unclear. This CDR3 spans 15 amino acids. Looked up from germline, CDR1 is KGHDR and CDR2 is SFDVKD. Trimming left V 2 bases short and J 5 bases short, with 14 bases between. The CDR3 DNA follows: TGTGCCACCAGTGATTCCGGACGGTCTGCTGAGACCCAGTACTTC. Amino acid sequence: CATSDSGRSAETQYF.

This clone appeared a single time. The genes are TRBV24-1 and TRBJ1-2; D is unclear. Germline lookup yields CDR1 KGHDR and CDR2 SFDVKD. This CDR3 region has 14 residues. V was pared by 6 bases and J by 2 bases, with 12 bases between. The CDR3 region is CATSQPGMNYGYTF. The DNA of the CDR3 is TGTGCCACCAGTCAGCCCGGGATGAACTATGGCTACACCTTC.

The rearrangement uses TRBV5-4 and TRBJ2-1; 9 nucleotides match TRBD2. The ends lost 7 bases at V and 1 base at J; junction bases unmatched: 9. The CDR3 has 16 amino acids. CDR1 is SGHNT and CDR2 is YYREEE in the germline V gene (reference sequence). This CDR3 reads CASFPAGGESYNEQFF. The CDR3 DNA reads TGTGCCAGCTTTCCAGCGGGAGGCGAGTCCTACAATGAGCAGTTCTTC.

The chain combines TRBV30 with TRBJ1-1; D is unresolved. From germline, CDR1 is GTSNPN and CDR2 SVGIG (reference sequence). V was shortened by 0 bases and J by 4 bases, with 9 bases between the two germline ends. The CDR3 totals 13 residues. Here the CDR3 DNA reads TGTGCCTGGAGTGTACCTCCCATCACTGAAGCTTTCTTT. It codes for CAWSVPPITEAFF.

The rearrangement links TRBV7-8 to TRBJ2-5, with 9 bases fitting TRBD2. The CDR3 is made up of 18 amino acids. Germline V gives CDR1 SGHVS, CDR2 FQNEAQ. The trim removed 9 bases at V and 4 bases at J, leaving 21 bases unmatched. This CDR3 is CASSPEASGNVGRETQYF. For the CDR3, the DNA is TGTGCCAGTTCGCCAGAGGCTAGCGGGAATGTGGGAAGAGAGACCCAGTACTTC.

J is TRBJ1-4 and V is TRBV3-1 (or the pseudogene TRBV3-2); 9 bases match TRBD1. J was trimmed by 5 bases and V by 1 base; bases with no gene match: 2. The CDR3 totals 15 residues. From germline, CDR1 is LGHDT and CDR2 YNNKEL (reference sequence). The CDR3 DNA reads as TGTGCCAGCAGCCAAGCCGGGACAGGGAATGAAAAACTGTTTTTT. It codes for CASSQAGTGNEKLFF.

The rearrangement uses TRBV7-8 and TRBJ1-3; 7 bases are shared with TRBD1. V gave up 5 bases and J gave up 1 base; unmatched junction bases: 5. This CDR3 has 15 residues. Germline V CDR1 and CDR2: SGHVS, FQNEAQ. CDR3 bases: TGTGCCAGCAGCCCACAGGGGAGGTCTGGAAACACCATATATTTT. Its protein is CASSPQGRSGNTIYF.

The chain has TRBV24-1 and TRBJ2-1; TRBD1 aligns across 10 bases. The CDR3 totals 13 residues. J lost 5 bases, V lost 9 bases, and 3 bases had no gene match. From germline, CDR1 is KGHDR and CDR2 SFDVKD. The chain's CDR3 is CATRDRGNNEQFF. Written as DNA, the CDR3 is TGTGCCACCCGGGACAGGGGAAACAATGAGCAGTTCTTC.

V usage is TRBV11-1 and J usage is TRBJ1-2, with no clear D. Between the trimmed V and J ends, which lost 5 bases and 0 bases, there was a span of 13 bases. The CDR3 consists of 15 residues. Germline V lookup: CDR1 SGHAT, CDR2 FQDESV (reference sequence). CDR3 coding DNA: TGTGCCAGCAGCCAGACCCGGAGCGCTAACTATGGCTACACCTTC. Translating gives CASSQTRSANYGYTF.

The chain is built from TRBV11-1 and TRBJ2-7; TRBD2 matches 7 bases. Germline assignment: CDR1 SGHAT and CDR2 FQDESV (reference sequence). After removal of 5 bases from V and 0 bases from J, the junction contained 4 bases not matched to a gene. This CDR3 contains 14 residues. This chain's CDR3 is CASSGTISSYEQYF. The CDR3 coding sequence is TGTGCCAGCAGCGGGACTATTAGCTCCTACGAGCAGTACTTC.

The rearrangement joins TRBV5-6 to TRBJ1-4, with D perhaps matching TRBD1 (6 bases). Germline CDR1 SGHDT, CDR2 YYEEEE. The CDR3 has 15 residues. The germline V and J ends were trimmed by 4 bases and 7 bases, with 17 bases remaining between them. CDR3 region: CASSPEGRGGEKLFF. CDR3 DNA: TGTGCCAGCAGCCCGGAAGGCAGGGGAGGTGAAAAACTGTTTTTT.

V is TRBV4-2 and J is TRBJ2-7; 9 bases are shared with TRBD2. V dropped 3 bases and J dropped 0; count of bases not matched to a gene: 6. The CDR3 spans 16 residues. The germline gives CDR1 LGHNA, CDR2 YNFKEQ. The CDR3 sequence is CASSQEYSGSSYEQYF. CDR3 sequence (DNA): TGTGCCAGCAGCCAGGAGTATAGCGGGAGCTCCTACGAGCAGTACTTC.

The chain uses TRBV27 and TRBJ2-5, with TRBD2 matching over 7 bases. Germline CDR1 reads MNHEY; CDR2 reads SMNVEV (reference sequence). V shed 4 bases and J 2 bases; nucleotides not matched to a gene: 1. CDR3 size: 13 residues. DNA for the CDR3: TGTGCCAGCAGTTGGGGGGGTCAAGAGACCCAGTACTTC. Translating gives CASSWGGQETQYF.